The 20 T cell receptor beta chains reported below all come from one sample, sequenced in a study of T cells in Graves' hyperthyroidism and ophthalmopathy. Amplified TCR beta CDR3 regions derived from RNA transcripts. In the first-round RT-PCR of the TCR CDR3, the HTBI primer set was used. TCRdb itself ran the multiplex PCR reads through MiXCR, one entry per CDR3 protein. The sample includes 380,000 or so distinct CDR3 sequences, roughly 13% of them seen just once. The sample taken for sequencing was blood. The source of these receptors is a man aged 30 to 39 with Graves' hyperthyroidism that later progressed to Graves' ophthalmopathy.

This clonotype showed up just a few times. V is TRBV5-1 and J is TRBJ1-1; maybe TRBD1 (6 bases). Trimming stripped 0 bases from V and 8 bases from J, with 17 bases between. CDR1 is SGHRS, CDR2 YFSETQ, per germline. The CDR3 length is 15 residues. The CDR3 here is CASSLAPGGQGEAFF. As DNA, the CDR3 is TGCGCCAGCAGCTTGGCCCCCGGGGGGCAGGGCGAAGCTTTCTTT.

This clonotype was seen repeatedly, ten times or more. The chain recombines TRBV19 with TRBJ2-7; 8 bases match TRBD1. The V gene end was trimmed by 3 bases and the J gene end by 2 bases; junction bases not matched to a gene: 6. The CDR3 loop spans 15 amino acids. Germline CDR1 reads LNHDA; CDR2 reads SQIVND (reference sequence). CDR3 nucleotides: TGTGCCAGTAGTATCTCCGGACAGGGCCCCTACGAGCAGTACTTC. Translated, it gives CASSISGQGPYEQYF.

This sequence joins TRBV6-2 or TRBV6-3 and TRBJ1-1, with D maybe TRBD1 (5 bases). With 8 bases removed from V and 1 base from J, the gap between germline ends came to 11 bases. This CDR3 region has 13 residues. Germline V gives CDR1 MNHEY, CDR2 SVGEGT. The CDR3 sequence: CASRDSSNTEAFF. The CDR3 DNA is TGTGCCAGCCGGGACTCCTCGAACACTGAAGCTTTCTTT.

V usage is TRBV5-1 and J usage is TRBJ1-2; the D is unclear. The CDR3 totals 14 residues. Germline lookup yields CDR1 SGHRS and CDR2 YFSETQ. V dropped 0 bases and J dropped 5 bases, with 11 bases sitting between them. The CDR3 region is CASSLVGDSYGYTF. Written as DNA, the CDR3 is TGCGCCAGCAGCTTGGTCGGGGATTCTTATGGCTACACCTTC.

In its sample, this clonotype was seen a few times. V and J are TRBV7-8 and TRBJ2-5; 12 bases map to TRBD1. From germline, CDR1 is SGHVS and CDR2 FQNEAQ. This CDR3 has 18 residues. V trimming: 5 bases; J trimming: 5 bases; junction bases outside the gene matches: 15. The CDR3 spells CASSPSRGTGGFRETQYF. The CDR3 DNA is TGTGCCAGCAGCCCTAGCCGGGGGACAGGGGGCTTCAGGGAGACCCAGTACTTC.

This clonotype was counted a few times. A junction boundary mismatches the germline segment, possibly from a read error. J is TRBJ1-1 and V is TRBV4-1; 7 bases align to TRBD1. This CDR3 is built from 14 residues. The germline CDR1 and CDR2 sequences are MGHRA and YSYEKL. The CDR3 bases are TGCGCCAGCAGCCAAGACAGGGGGATTACTGAAGCTTCCTTT. Encoded protein: CASSQDRGITEASF.

The table lists this clonotype with many counts. The gene calls are TRBV20-1 and TRBJ2-7, with 12 bases aligning to TRBD1. The length of the CDR3 is 17 residues. The junction had 15 bases not matched to a gene; V was cut back by 6 bases and J by 3 bases. Germline V CDR1 and CDR2: DFQATT, SNEGSKA (reference sequence). The CDR3 protein is CSAGDRGRWGLIYEQYF. Written as DNA, the CDR3 is TGCAGTGCGGGGGACAGGGGGCGCTGGGGCCTGATCTACGAGCAGTACTTC.

V and J are TRBV5-1 and TRBJ1-2; no firm D call. Germline-derived CDR1 and CDR2 are SGHRS and YFSETQ. Between the trimmed V and J ends, which lost 4 bases and 0 bases, there was a span of 13 bases. The CDR3 contains 15 residues. The DNA for the CDR3 is TGCGCCAGCAGCCGACACCCAGAAGCTAACTATGGCTACACCTTC. The encoded protein is CASSRHPEANYGYTF.

The chain links TRBV11-3 to TRBJ2-1; TRBD2 matches at 11 bases. The CDR3 is 15 amino acids. V gave up 5 bases and J gave up 9 bases; unmatched junction bases: 9. Germline V gene data show CDR1 as SGHNT and CDR2 as YENEEA. CDR3: CASSPPTSGVAEQFF. The DNA of the CDR3 is TGTGCCAGCAGCCCACCGACTAGCGGGGTGGCTGAGCAGTTCTTC.

This clonotype was counted many times. V is TRBV6-1 and J is TRBJ1-6, with TRBD1 as a possible D gene (5 bases). With 5 bases removed from V and 7 bases from J, the gap between germline ends came to 15 bases. The CDR3 is 15 amino acids. Germline V gene data show CDR1 as MNHNS and CDR2 as SASEGT. The CDR3 coding sequence is TGTGCCAGCAGTCGATCCGGGACGGAGAATTCACCCCTCCACTTT. Its protein is CASSRSGTENSPLHF.

This clonotype was counted ten times or more. V is TRBV28 and J is TRBJ2-3, with TRBD2 as a possible D gene (6 bases). Trimming took off 6 bases at V and 1 base at J, with 11 bases between the two ends. The germline gives CDR1 MDHEN, CDR2 SYDVKM. This CDR3 spans 14 amino acids. The CDR3 region has the DNA TGTGCCAGCAGGGGGGACTCCGGCACAGATACGCAGTATTTT. Translated, it gives CASRGDSGTDTQYF.

A remark on this clonotype: This may stem from a read error, because a much larger clone lies one nucleotide away. The chain employs TRBV10-2 and TRBJ2-3; no firm D call. This CDR3 is built from 16 residues. V lost 3 bases, J lost 2 bases, and 15 bases lay in between. Germline values: CDR1 WSHSY, CDR2 SAAADI. In nucleotides, the CDR3 is TGCGCCAGCAGTGATGGTTTGCTCGGGCTCACAGATACGCAGTATTTT. Its protein product is CASSDGLLGLTDTQYF.

This clonotype showed up just a few times. The V and J genes are TRBV10-3 and TRBJ2-5; 9 bases match TRBD1. Per germline, CDR1 ENHRY and CDR2 SYGVKD. V lost 5 bases to trimming and J lost 7 bases; unmatched junction nucleotides: 8. The CDR3 covers 14 residues. CDR3 protein: CAISSEVDRGTQYF. Written as DNA, the CDR3 is TGTGCCATCAGTTCCGAGGTGGACAGGGGGACCCAGTACTTC.

This clonotype was found many times. The gene calls are TRBV2 and TRBJ2-7; a possible D gene is TRBD2 (7 bases). This CDR3 spans 15 amino acids. Germline lookup yields CDR1 SNHLY and CDR2 FYNNEI. Trimming took off 3 bases at V and 7 bases at J, with 19 bases between the two ends. The CDR3 region is CASSDIGGGQGEQYF. CDR3 DNA: TGTGCCAGCAGTGATATAGGCGGGGGCCAGGGGGAGCAGTACTTC.

This clonotype has just a few counts. The genes are TRBV7-2 and TRBJ2-2, with D perhaps TRBD1 (6 bases). CDR3 length: 14 amino acids. The V gene's germline CDR1 is SGHTA and CDR2 FQGNSA. Trimming took off 6 bases at V and 1 base at J, with 9 bases between the two ends. This CDR3 is CASRRTVNTGELFF. The CDR3 DNA reads TGTGCCAGCAGACGGACAGTGAACACCGGGGAGCTGTTTTTT.

The chain uses TRBV20-1 and TRBJ2-3, with D tentatively TRBD1 or TRBD2 (6 bases each). The V gene lost 5 bases and the J gene lost 1 base, with 10 bases spanning the gap. Germline V lookup: CDR1 DFQATT, CDR2 SNEGSKA (reference sequence). The CDR3 is 13 amino acids. Here the CDR3 DNA reads TGCAGTGCTCCCGGGGGCGGCACAGATACGCAGTATTTT. Translating it yields CSAPGGGTDTQYF.

In this sample, this clonotype turned up many times. The chain carries TRBV14 and TRBJ1-2, with D possibly TRBD1 on 5 matching bases. The V gene lost 4 bases and the J gene lost 4 bases, with 10 bases spanning the gap. The germline gives CDR1 SGHDN, CDR2 FVKESK. This CDR3 has 13 amino acids. The CDR3 DNA follows: TGTGCCAGCAGCCCGGGACGGTTCTATGGCTACACCTTC. This encodes CASSPGRFYGYTF.

On this clonotype itself: Being one base from a much bigger clone, this may be a read error. This sequence joins TRBV28 and TRBJ1-2; D not resolved. CDR1 and CDR2 (germline): MDHEN, SYDVKM. The CDR3 is 15 amino acids. CDR3 protein: CASSLVGSANHGYTF. CDR3 DNA: TGTGCCAGCAGTTTAGTGGGGTCGGCTAACCATGGCTACACCTTC.

This clonotype was seen at least ten times. The genes are TRBV12-3 or TRBV12-4 and TRBJ2-2, with 7 bases fitting TRBD2. This CDR3 has 17 amino acids. V dropped 2 bases and J dropped 6; count of bases not matched to a gene: 12. CDR3 residues: CASSLHGDSGWAGELFF. In DNA, the CDR3 is TGTGCCAGCAGTTTACATGGGGATAGCGGGTGGGCCGGGGAGCTGTTTTTT.

V gene TRBV5-5 combines with J gene TRBJ2-2, with 10 bases fitting TRBD2. CDR3 length: 16 amino acids. The junction had 4 bases not matched to a gene; V was cut back by 3 bases and J by 2 bases. The germline V gene has CDR1 SGHKS and CDR2 YYEKEE (reference sequence). The CDR3 sequence is CASSYSGGSNTGELFF. Here the CDR3 DNA reads TGTGCCAGCAGCTATAGCGGGGGGTCTAACACCGGGGAGCTGTTTTTT.